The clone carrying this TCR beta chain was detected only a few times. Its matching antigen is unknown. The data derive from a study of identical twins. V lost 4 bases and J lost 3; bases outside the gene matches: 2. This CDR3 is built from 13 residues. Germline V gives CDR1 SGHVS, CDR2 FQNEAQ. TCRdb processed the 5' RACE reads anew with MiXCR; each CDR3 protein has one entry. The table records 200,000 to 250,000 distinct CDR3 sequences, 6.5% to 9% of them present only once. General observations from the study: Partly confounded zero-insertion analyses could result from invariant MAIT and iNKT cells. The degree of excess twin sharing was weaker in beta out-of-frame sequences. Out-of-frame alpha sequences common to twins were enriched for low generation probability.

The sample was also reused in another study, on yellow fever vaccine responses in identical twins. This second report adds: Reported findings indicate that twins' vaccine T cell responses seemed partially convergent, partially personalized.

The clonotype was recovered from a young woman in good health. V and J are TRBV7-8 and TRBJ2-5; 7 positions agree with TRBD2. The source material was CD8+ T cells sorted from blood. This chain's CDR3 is CASSSGTKETQYF. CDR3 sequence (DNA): TGTGCCAGCAGCTCCGGGACTAAAGAGACCCAGTACTTC.